This T cell receptor (beta chain) was documented in a study of control samples from healthy donors and cancer patients. This clone was counted between two and nine times. The CDR3 is 16 residues long. Trimming at V came to 1 base and at J to 4 bases, leaving 8 bases not matched to a gene. CDR1 and CDR2 (germline): SGHNT, YYREEE (reference sequence). TCRdb keeps only in-frame clones here, not all; method: immunoSEQ multiplex PCR. In the table there are almost 90,000 clones, about 89% of which are singletons. The V call is TRBV5-4, the J call TRBJ2-5; 9 positions agree with TRBD2. Source material: blood. The receptor comes from a man aged 25-45 years in good health. CDR3 loop: CASSLPPAGGLETQYF. The CDR3, as DNA: TGTGCCAGCAGCTTGCCCCCAGCGGGGGGCCTAGAGACCCAGTACTTC.